A single T cell receptor beta chain is shown here with its context. Its cognate antigen has yet to be identified. Base qualities are not recorded, but no much larger clone differs from it by a single base. Receptors were amplified or captured by 5' RACE. The sequencer was an Illumina HiSeq 2500. A second PCR of about 6 to 11 cycles was performed with a sample-barcoded 5' primer and a J-beta primer mix. A unique molecular identifier was introduced onto each TCR beta cDNA molecule by a template-switch 5' adaptor carrying 12 random nucleotides. Each sample yielded at least 2.5 million CDR3-containing paired-end reads. First-strand cDNA was synthesized from all RNA with the Mint cDNA synthesis kit, primed by a TRBC-specific oligonucleotide. After uracil-DNA glycosylase treatment, a first 18-cycle PCR used universal primers M1SS and BC2_uni_R on all cDNA. As for how the authors treated the data: Each sample was normalized by randomly selecting 1 million high-quality reads, each carrying a distinct molecular identifier. Reads sharing molecular identifiers were discarded rather than binned into consensus sequences. MiTCR, run with a Q25 quality threshold and the strictest error-elimination algorithm, handled CDR3 identification, clonotype clustering and error correction. A nonparametric unseen species model with Euler transformation was used to estimate a lower bound on total TCR beta diversity. TCRdb ran its own pipeline on the public reads, namely fastp trimming at Q25 and MiXCR clone calling, and kept in-frame beta chains. CDR3 protein sequences are deduplicated, and each keeps its most common genes and DNA. These V and J calls derive from TCRdb rather than the authors' analysis. The sample contains 1.5 million to 2 million distinct CDR3 sequences, around half of them found a single time. The ten largest clones add up to approximately 2.1% of the sample.

Spanning cysteine to phenylalanine, the CDR3 consists of 16 amino acids. Just CDR3 DNA is preserved here, 48 bases in frame from base 1. Sequences MNHEY (CDR1) and SVGEGT (CDR2) are obtained from the germline V gene. V is pared back by 5 bases and J by 0 bases, with 16 bases lying between the germline termini. The sample is drawn from a study of blood T cells in healthy people across ages (dated by TCRdb to between 2014 and 2017). In terms of the full investigation: In model experiments, roughly one uniquely barcoded TCR beta cDNA molecule per two T cells was captured by template switching. Age-related changes in TCR beta repertoire diversity were measured in the study by deep sequencing normalized with unique cDNA molecular identifiers. The donors were split into four age groups: young (average 16 years), middle-aged (39), aged (more than 60) and long-lived (roughly 86). To avoid experimental bias, donors of different ages were spread randomly across the sequencing lanes. For two donors (one aged 18 to 29 and one aged 80 or older), the study analyzed two additional independent replicas of 1 million unique cDNA reads from the same blood draw. Points the paper makes about the study in general: There was a strong correlation between observed TCR beta diversity and the percentage of naive T cells measured by flow cytometry. Since profiling was done on bulk unsorted PBMCs, naive and antigen-experienced compartments could not be conclusively compared. Donor CMV infection status was unknown, potentially confounding age-related changes in expanded clonotypes. Estimates of total diversity based on one million sequenced T cells were regarded as lower bounds and as underestimates. As age increased, observed TCR beta diversity per million T cells dropped in a roughly linear way, and a significant reduction was already evident by age roughly 40. The long-lived group showed more naive CD4+ T cells, fewer expanded clones and increased TCR diversity than the aged group, suggesting age selection.

The donors were some 39 Caucasian individuals from Russia, aged roughly 6 to 100 years, who were systemically healthy. Each donor gave around 9.8 milliliters of peripheral blood, collected into EDTA-treated Vacutainer tubes. Ficoll-Paque density-gradient centrifugation was used to isolate PBMCs, with at least 7 million per sample. Total RNA was extracted from PBMCs with Trizol reagent, with at least 5.5 micrograms obtained per sample. For every donor, flow cytometry on a PBMC aliquot measured the percentage of naive CD45RAhigh/CD27high T cells. The rearrangement joined TRBV6-2 or TRBV6-3 to TRBJ2-5; a confident D gene designation cannot be given. Sequencing was performed on blood. The sequence came from a woman aged 40 to 50 in good health. The nucleotides read TGTGCCAGCAGTAAGCCTAGTTTCCGGTACCAAGAGACCCAGTACTTC. This codes for CASSKPSFRYQETQYF.